This T cell receptor (beta chain) came from a study of T cell responses to AZD1222 COVID-19 vaccine. The V gene's germline CDR1 is SQVTM and CDR2 ANQGSEA. The CDR3 has 13 residues. The V gene end was trimmed by 7 bases and the J gene end by 10 bases; junction bases not matched to a gene: 12. A note on this clone: Its specificity is not known.

Sequencing was performed with immunoSEQ multiplex PCR; in TCRdb, only in-frame clones are kept and a portion is missing. Among approximately 110,000 clones listed, nearly 90% were seen once. Analyses pooled second doses at about 4 or about 12 weeks. Whole-study results and caveats: Repertoire sampling happened only post peak T cell response.

The V and J genes are TRBV29-1 and TRBJ1-5; 8 nucleotides match TRBD1. Here the sequenced sample was peripheral blood, taken 28 days after the second AZD1222 dose. This clonotype originated in an adult who received the AZD1222 COVID-19 vaccine. Written as DNA, the CDR3 is TGCAGCGCCAACGGACAGGGAGGGGGACCCCAGCATTTT. Its protein is CSANGQGGGPQHF.